This T cell receptor (beta chain) stems from a study of blood T cell repertoires in COVID-19. Background on the study: Samples taken during acute and convalescent COVID-19 were collected in the United States, Italy and Spain. In each case, the material was cDNA or gDNA derived from T cells, B-cell-depleted T cells, or PBMCs.

Method: immunoSEQ multiplex PCR; TCRdb's copy keeps in-frame clones and lacks some. Of tens of thousands of clones in the sample, roughly 84% are singletons; the top ten hold roughly 10%. The TCR sequence derives from a man under 40 with COVID-19, enrolled during active disease. The material sequenced was peripheral blood.

CDR3 amino acids: CASSLGAGTETQYF. The CDR3 DNA reads TGTGCCAGCAGCTTGGGGGCGGGGACCGAGACCCAGTACTTC. The chain links TRBV5-6 to TRBJ2-5; D may be TRBD2 (6 bases). Germline V lookup: CDR1 SGHDT, CDR2 YYEEEE. Trimming took 0 bases from V and 5 from J, leaving 11 bases between them. The CDR3 is 14 residues long.